Shown below are 6 T cell receptor beta chains from a single sample sequenced in a study of OX40 agonist ivuxolimab in advanced cancers. Only in-frame clones appear in the TCRdb table, and some are missing; sequencing was by immunoSEQ multiplex PCR. The sample includes 80,000 to 95,000 clones, about 90% of them seen just once. The material sequenced was CD4+ or CD8+ T cells sorted from blood, taken in a trial of the OX40 agonist ivuxolimab. Receptors were obtained from an adult with an advanced solid tumor such as melanoma, head and neck, liver or kidney cancer.

The chain is built from TRBV28 and TRBJ2-7; 12 nucleotides agree with TRBD1. The ends lost 3 bases at V and 4 bases at J; junction bases unmatched: 4. CDR3 length: 15 residues. The germline V gene has CDR1 MDHEN and CDR2 SYDVKM. The CDR3 coding sequence is TGTGCCAGCAGTTTGGGACAGGGGGCACTGTACGAGCAGTACTTC. Translated: CASSLGQGALYEQYF.

The chain recombines TRBV19 with TRBJ1-4, with TRBD1 as a possible D gene (6 bases). The CDR3 extends over 14 amino acids. V was shortened by 6 bases and J by 8 bases, with 16 bases between the two germline ends. Germline-derived CDR1 and CDR2 are LNHDA and SQIVND (reference sequence). CDR3 amino acids: CASSRTGTGEKLFF. The DNA of the CDR3 is TGTGCCAGTAGCCGCACAGGGACCGGGGAAAAACTGTTTTTT.

The genes are TRBV6-1 and TRBJ1-1, with D uncertain. V was pared by 6 bases and J by 0 bases, with 8 bases between. Per germline, CDR1 MNHNS and CDR2 SASEGT. The CDR3 extends over 13 amino acids. The CDR3 bases are TGTGCCAGCAGACTTGACCTGAACACTGAAGCTTTCTTT. It is translated as CASRLDLNTEAFF.

The genes are TRBV27 and TRBJ1-5; the match to TRBD1 covers 8 bases. CDR1 MNHEY and CDR2 SMNVEV come from the germline V gene (reference sequence). V shed 4 bases and J 6 bases; nucleotides not matched to a gene: 2. CDR3 size: 13 residues. CDR3 sequence (DNA): TGTGCCAGCAGTTGGACAGGGAGTCAGCCCCAGCATTTT. It specifies CASSWTGSQPQHF.

In nucleotides, the CDR3 is TGTGCCAGCAGCTTGGATACTGCCCAAGAGACCCAGTACTTC. Its translation is CASSLDTAQETQYF. The chain carries TRBV7-9 and TRBJ2-5, with unresolved D. In germline, CDR1 is SEHNR, CDR2 FQNEAQ (reference sequence). V dropped 3 bases and J dropped 1 base, with 9 bases sitting between them. This CDR3 contains 14 residues.

This chain links TRBV5-1 with TRBJ2-2, with D possibly matching TRBD2 (5 bases). Trimming removed 1 base at V and 1 base at J, with 8 bases between. This CDR3 contains 15 residues. CDR1 is SGHRS and CDR2 is YFSETQ in the germline V gene. The chain's CDR3 is CASSLMAGNTGELFF. The CDR3 DNA follows: TGCGCCAGCAGCTTGATGGCGGGGAACACCGGGGAGCTGTTTTTT.